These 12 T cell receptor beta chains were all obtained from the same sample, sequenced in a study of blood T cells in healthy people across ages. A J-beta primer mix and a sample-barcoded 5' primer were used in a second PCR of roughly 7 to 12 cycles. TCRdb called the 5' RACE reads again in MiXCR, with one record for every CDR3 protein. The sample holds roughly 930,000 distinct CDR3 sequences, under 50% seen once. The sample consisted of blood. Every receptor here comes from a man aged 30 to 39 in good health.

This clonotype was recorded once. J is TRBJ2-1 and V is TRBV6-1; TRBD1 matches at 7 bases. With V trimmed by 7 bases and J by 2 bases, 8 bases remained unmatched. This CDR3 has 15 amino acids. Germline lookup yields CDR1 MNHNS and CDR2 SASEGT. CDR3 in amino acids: CASTITGEPYNEQFF. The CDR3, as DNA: TGTGCCAGCACAATCACAGGGGAACCCTACAATGAGCAGTTCTTC.

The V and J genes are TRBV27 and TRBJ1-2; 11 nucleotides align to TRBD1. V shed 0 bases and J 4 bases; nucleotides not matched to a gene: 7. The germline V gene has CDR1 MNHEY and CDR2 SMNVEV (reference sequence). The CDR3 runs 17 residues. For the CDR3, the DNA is TGTGCCAGCAGTTTATCCCTGGGACAGGGGGTAATCTATGGCTACACCTTC. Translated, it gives CASSLSLGQGVIYGYTF.

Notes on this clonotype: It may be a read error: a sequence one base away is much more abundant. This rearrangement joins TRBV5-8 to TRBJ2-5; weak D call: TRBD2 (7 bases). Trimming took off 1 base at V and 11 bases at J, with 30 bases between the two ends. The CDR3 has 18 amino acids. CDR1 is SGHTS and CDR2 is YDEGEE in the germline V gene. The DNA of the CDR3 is TGTGCCAGCAGCTTGAGGGGGTCTAGCGGTATTCTTGGAGATGAGCAGTACTTC. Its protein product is CASSLRGSSGILGDEQYF.

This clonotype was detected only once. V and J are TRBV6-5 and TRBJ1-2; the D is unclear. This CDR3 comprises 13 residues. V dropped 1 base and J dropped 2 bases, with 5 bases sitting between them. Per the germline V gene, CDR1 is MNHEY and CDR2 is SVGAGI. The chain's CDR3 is CASSYWANYGYTF. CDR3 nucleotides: TGTGCCAGCAGTTACTGGGCCAACTATGGCTACACCTTC.

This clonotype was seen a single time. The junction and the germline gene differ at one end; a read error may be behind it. CDR3 sequence: CASSSGHPSTDTRYF. The CDR3 region has the DNA TGTGCCAGCAGCTCGGGACATCCTAGCACAGATACGCGGTATTTT. The V and J genes are TRBV7-2 and TRBJ2-3; a possible D gene is TRBD1 (6 bases). Germline CDR1 is SGHTA and CDR2 is FQGNSA. The CDR3 spans 15 residues. Drawing the rest from reference TRBV7-2 and TRBJ2-3, the complete variable domain is GAGVSQSPSNKVTEKGKDVELRCDPISGHTALYWYRQSLGQGLEFLIYFQGNSAPDKSGLPSDRFSAERTGGSVSTLTIQRTQQEDSAVYLCASSSGHPSTDTRYFGPGTRLTVL.

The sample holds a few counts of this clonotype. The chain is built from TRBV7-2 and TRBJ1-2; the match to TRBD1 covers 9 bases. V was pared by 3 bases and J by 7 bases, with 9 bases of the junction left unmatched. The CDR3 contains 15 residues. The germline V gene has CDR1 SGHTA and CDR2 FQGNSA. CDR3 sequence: CASSFGPGQGSGYTF. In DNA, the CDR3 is TGTGCCAGCAGCTTCGGACCGGGACAGGGTTCTGGCTACACCTTC.

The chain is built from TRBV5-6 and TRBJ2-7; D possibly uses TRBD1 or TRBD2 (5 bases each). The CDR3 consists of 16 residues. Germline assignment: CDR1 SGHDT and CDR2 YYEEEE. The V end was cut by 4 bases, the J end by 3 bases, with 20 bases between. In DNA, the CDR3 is TGTGCCAGCAGCGGTGGGGACGGCGGCCCCCTCTACGAGCAGTACTTC. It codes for CASSGGDGGPLYEQYF.

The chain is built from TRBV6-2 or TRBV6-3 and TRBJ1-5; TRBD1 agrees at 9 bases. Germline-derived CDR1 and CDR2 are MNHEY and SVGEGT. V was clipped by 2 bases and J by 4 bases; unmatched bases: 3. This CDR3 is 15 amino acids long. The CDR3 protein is CASSYVGTGNQPQHF. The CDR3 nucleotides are TGTGCCAGCAGTTACGTCGGGACAGGGAATCAGCCCCAGCATTTT.

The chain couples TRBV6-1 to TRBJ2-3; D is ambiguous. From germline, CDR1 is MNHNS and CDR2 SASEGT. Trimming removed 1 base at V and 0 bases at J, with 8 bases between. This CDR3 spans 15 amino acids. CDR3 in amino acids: CASSEGGSSTDTQYF. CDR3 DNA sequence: TGTGCCAGCAGTGAAGGGGGATCTAGCACAGATACGCAGTATTTT.

CDR3: CASSSAGQSEYEQYF. Here the CDR3 DNA reads TGTGCCAGCAGTTCAGCCGGGCAATCCGAATACGAGCAGTACTTC. The chain carries TRBV6-2 or TRBV6-3 and TRBJ2-4; no clear D gene. Near its end, the DNA agrees better with TRBJ2-7, so the J call may be wrong. The V gene's germline CDR1 is MNHEY and CDR2 SVGEGT. This CDR3 contains 15 residues.

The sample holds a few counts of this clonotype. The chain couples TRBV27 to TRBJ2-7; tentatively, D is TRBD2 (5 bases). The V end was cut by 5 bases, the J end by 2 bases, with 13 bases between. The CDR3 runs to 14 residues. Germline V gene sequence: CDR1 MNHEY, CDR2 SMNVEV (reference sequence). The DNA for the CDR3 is TGTGCCAGCAGTGTCGAGGGTGATACCTACGAGCAGTACTTC. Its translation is CASSVEGDTYEQYF.

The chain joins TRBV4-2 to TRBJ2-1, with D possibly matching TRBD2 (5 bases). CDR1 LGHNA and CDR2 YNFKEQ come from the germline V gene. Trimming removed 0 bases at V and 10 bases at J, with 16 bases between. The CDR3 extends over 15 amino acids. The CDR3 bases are TGTGCCAGCAGCCAAGAACCTAGCTTATCCTACGAGCAGTTCTTC. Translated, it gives CASSQEPSLSYEQFF.